Listed here is a single TCR beta chain. The antigen remains unidentified. Adult donors, all healthy and HIV-negative, had no recent acute infections or vaccinations. Every contributor of samples was a Caucasian grown-up residing in Nashville, Tennessee. This sample was included in a study of shared clonotypes between healthy human individuals. The study's findings and limits: Rarefaction indicated that sorted-subset sequencing remained incomplete although depth was large. Clonotypes not shared had lower generation probabilities than those common to all four donors.

In germline, CDR1 is KGHSH, CDR2 LQKENI. The CDR3 contains 15 residues. V was clipped by 4 bases and J by 3 bases; unmatched bases: 9. TCRdb's table, derived via immunoSEQ multiplex PCR, lists solely in-frame clones and lacks some. The sample yields about a million clones, less than 85% seen once. The J gene is TRBJ2-7, the V gene TRBV18, with TRBD2 matching over 7 bases. This sequence was found in a man aged 18 to 29 in good health. Sequencing was done on a sample of memory CD4+ T cells sorted from blood. Subset denoted: CD45RA-negative fraction. The CDR3 is CASSQSEERGYEQYF. The CDR3 DNA reads TGTGCCAGCTCACAGTCTGAGGAGCGGGGCTACGAGCAGTACTTC.